A single sample gave rise to the 26 T cell receptor beta chains below, sequenced in a study of shared clonotypes between healthy human individuals. TCRdb's table, derived via immunoSEQ multiplex PCR, lists solely in-frame clones and lacks some. The profile shows roughly 660,000 clones, 90% of them singletons. The sample taken for sequencing was memory CD8+ T cells from PBMCs. The subset denotes: CD45RO+ cells pooled with CCR7-negative TemRA cells. The receptors shown here come from a man aged 18 to 30 in good health. Some clones in this sample may be carry-over from other donors' samples.

The V call is TRBV14, the J call TRBJ2-2, with 11 bases fitting TRBD1. Germline V CDR1 and CDR2: SGHDN, FVKESK. Trimming at V came to 1 base and at J to 6 bases, leaving 4 bases not matched to a gene. The CDR3 consists of 16 residues. CDR3 protein: CASSQGGQGGAGELFF. The CDR3 DNA follows: TGTGCCAGCAGCCAAGGGGGACAGGGGGGCGCCGGGGAGCTGTTTTTT.

This chain uses TRBV11-2 with TRBJ1-1; 7 bases match TRBD1. From germline, CDR1 is SGHAT and CDR2 FQNNGV. Trimming cost V 6 bases and J 3 bases; bases outside gene matches: 7. This CDR3 is built from 14 residues. The DNA of the CDR3 is TGTGCCAGCAGTTTCTACAGGGGATACACTGAAGCTTTCTTT. Protein: CASSFYRGYTEAFF.

This clone was picked up one time. This rearrangement joins TRBV28 to TRBJ2-5; the match to TRBD1 covers 7 bases. V shed 7 bases, J shed 8 bases, and the junction held 10 bases outside the gene matches. The CDR3 extends over 13 amino acids. The germline CDR1 and CDR2 sequences are MDHEN and SYDVKM. CDR3 DNA: TGTGCCAGCATAGACAGGGCATCAGACACCCAGTACTTC. Amino acid sequence: CASIDRASDTQYF.

To note about this clone: An end of the junction differs from the germline gene, which may be a read error. This chain uses TRBV2 with TRBJ1-1, with D uncertain. This CDR3 has 14 amino acids. In germline, CDR1 is SNHLY, CDR2 FYNNEI. The CDR3 sequence: CASSEFGTNAEAFF. The CDR3 DNA reads TGTGCCAGCAGTGAATTCGGCACGAACGCTGAAGCTTTCTTT. Together with reference TRBV2 and TRBJ1-1, the CDR3 gives the full variable domain: EPEVTQTPSHQVTQMGQEVILRCVPISNHLYFYWYRQILGQKVEFLVSFYNNEISEKSEIFDDQFSVERPDGSNFTLKIRSTKLEDSAMYFCASSEFGTNAEAFFGQGTRLTVV.

This clone was recorded only once. The rearrangement uses TRBV10-3 and TRBJ2-1; D is possibly TRBD1 (6 bases). Trimming left V 4 bases short and J 6 bases short, with 28 bases between. The CDR3 covers 19 residues. Germline loops: CDR1 ENHRY, CDR2 SYGVKD. Here the CDR3 reads CAISVRIWDTPTTSNEQFF. In DNA form, the CDR3 reads TGTGCCATCAGTGTGCGTATATGGGACACACCTACAACTAGCAATGAGCAGTTCTTC.

V is TRBV27 and J is TRBJ1-2, with TRBD1 identical over 7 bases. Looked up from germline, CDR1 is MNHEY and CDR2 is SMNVEV (reference sequence). V dropped 7 bases and J dropped 4; count of bases not matched to a gene: 12. There are 15 residues in the CDR3. In DNA form, the CDR3 reads TGTGCCAGCACCCCCCAACGGGACAGACCCTATGGCTACACCTTC. It specifies CASTPQRDRPYGYTF.

Notes on this clone: Relative to the germline gene, one junction end is altered; a read error may explain this. The DNA for the CDR3 is TGTGCCAGCAGCATGGCGGAGGCGGGAGATCGGGGGGTGGGGGCTTTC. It yields the protein CASSMAEAGDRGVGAF. V gene TRBV5-4 combines with J gene TRBJ2-4; D perhaps matches TRBD2 (7 bases). The CDR3 sequence is 16 residues long. CDR1 and CDR2 (germline): SGHNT, YYREEE (reference sequence).

The chain uses TRBV7-6 and TRBJ1-1; 7 nucleotides match TRBD1. The trim removed 5 bases at V and 5 bases at J, leaving 11 bases unmatched. Germline V CDR1 and CDR2: SGHVS, FNYEAQ. This CDR3 contains 15 residues. CDR3 nucleotides: TGTGCCAGCAGCGAATGGGGGAGGGGGCTAACTGAAGCTTTCTTT. It yields the protein CASSEWGRGLTEAFF.

The V and J genes are TRBV2 and TRBJ2-7, with a tentative D call TRBD1 (5 bases). The CDR3 contains 14 residues. V lost 8 bases and J lost 2, with 16 bases in between. The germline V gene has CDR1 SNHLY and CDR2 FYNNEI. The DNA for the CDR3 is TGTGCCAGCGCCGGTGACAGCCACCCCTACGAGCAGTACTTC. Translation: CASAGDSHPYEQYF.

This clone was picked up one time. The chain links TRBV7-2 to TRBJ2-7, with D possibly TRBD2 on 6 matching bases. The germline V gene has CDR1 SGHTA and CDR2 FQGNSA. CDR3 size: 13 residues. Deletions cut 1 base from V and 2 bases from J, with 6 bases between. In DNA form, the CDR3 reads TGTGCCAGCAGCTTAGGGAGGGCCTACGAGCAGTACTTC. Its protein is CASSLGRAYEQYF.

The chain carries TRBV28 and TRBJ2-7; D remains unclear. The V gene lost 3 bases and the J gene lost 2 bases, with 14 bases spanning the gap. The CDR3 runs to 15 residues. The germline V gene has CDR1 MDHEN and CDR2 SYDVKM. CDR3 protein: CASSFQAFRAYEQYF. DNA for the CDR3: TGTGCCAGCAGTTTCCAGGCTTTCCGGGCCTACGAGCAGTACTTC.

This CDR3 reads CASSDRVYNYGYTF. For the CDR3, the DNA is TGTGCCAGCAGCGACAGGGTTTATAACTATGGCTACACCTTC. The genes are TRBV27 and TRBJ1-2; 7 nucleotides match TRBD1. With 6 bases clipped from V and 1 base from J, the junction kept 5 bases outside the gene matches. CDR3 length: 14 amino acids. Germline V gene lookup returns CDR1 MNHEY and CDR2 SMNVEV (reference sequence).

The chain employs TRBV6-5 and TRBJ1-1; D unresolved. Germline V gene data show CDR1 as MNHEY and CDR2 as SVGAGI. The CDR3 spans 14 residues. V was trimmed by 6 bases and J by 4 bases, leaving 15 bases between them. The CDR3 protein is CASRLGPRGTEAFF. The CDR3, as DNA: TGTGCCAGCAGGCTAGGACCGAGAGGCACTGAAGCTTTCTTT.

This clone was counted once. V is TRBV28 and J is TRBJ2-7, with D tentatively TRBD1 (6 bases). V lost 6 bases, J lost 3 bases, and 15 bases lay in between. The CDR3 runs 14 residues. Germline lookup yields CDR1 MDHEN and CDR2 SYDVKM. CDR3 loop: CASSQTGQIYEQYF. CDR3 sequence (DNA): TGTGCCAGCAGCCAAACCGGACAGATCTACGAGCAGTACTTC. Based on the CDR3 plus reference TRBV28 and TRBJ2-7, the full variable domain is DVKVTQSSRYLVKRTGEKVFLECVQDMDHENMFWYRQDPGLGLRLIYFSYDVKMKEKGDIPEGYSVSREKKERFSLILESASTNQTSMYLCASSQTGQIYEQYFGPGTRLTVT.

The chain uses TRBV4-3 and TRBJ1-2; the match to TRBD1 covers 10 bases. CDR1 LGHNA and CDR2 YSLEER come from the germline V gene. The CDR3 is 15 residues long. After removal of 4 bases from V and 2 bases from J, the junction contained 4 bases not matched to a gene. CDR3 in DNA: TGCGCCAGCAGCCTTGGGACAGGGGCAAACTATGGCTACACCTTC. It specifies CASSLGTGANYGYTF.

The V call is TRBV6-5, the J call TRBJ1-2, with D perhaps TRBD1 (5 bases). CDR1 MNHEY and CDR2 SVGAGI come from the germline V gene. V was pared by 6 bases and J by 4 bases, with 12 bases between. This CDR3 has 13 amino acids. The CDR3 DNA reads TGTGCCAGCAGCCAATCCGGGACCTATGGCTACACCTTC. Its protein is CASSQSGTYGYTF.

CDR3 sequence reads: CASSRYHISSEAFF. The CDR3 region has the DNA TGTGCCAGCAGCAGGTACCACATTTCTTCTGAAGCTTTCTTT. The chain carries TRBV9 and TRBJ1-1, with no clear D. Germline assignment: CDR1 SGDLS and CDR2 YYNGEE. The CDR3 has 14 amino acids. V was pared by 4 bases and J by 6 bases, with 16 bases between.

The rearrangement joins TRBV28 to TRBJ2-1, with D uncertain. Trimming left V 3 bases short and J 3 bases short, with 12 bases between. The germline V gene has CDR1 MDHEN and CDR2 SYDVKM. This CDR3 is built from 15 residues. The CDR3 bases are TGTGCCAGCAGTTTGGCGAAGGTGATCTACAATGAGCAGTTCTTC. Translating gives CASSLAKVIYNEQFF.

The gene calls are TRBV5-6 and TRBJ1-1, with unresolved D. Germline V lookup: CDR1 SGHDT, CDR2 YYEEEE. V was cut by 2 bases and J by 7 bases, with 12 bases left in between. There are 13 residues in the CDR3. The CDR3 here is CASSLGRVGEAFF. The DNA for the CDR3 is TGTGCCAGCAGCTTAGGACGGGTAGGTGAAGCTTTCTTT.

The CDR3 DNA reads TGTGCCAGCAGTTTACCGACTATGAGCGGGAGTATCTACGAGCAGTACTTC. Translating gives CASSLPTMSGSIYEQYF. The rearrangement uses TRBV27 and TRBJ2-7; 8 bases are a match to TRBD2. Germline CDR1 MNHEY, CDR2 SMNVEV (reference sequence). The CDR3 contains 17 residues. V lost 2 bases to trimming and J lost 3 bases; unmatched junction nucleotides: 12.

The chain is built from TRBV28 and TRBJ1-5; tentative D call: TRBD1 (6 bases). Germline V CDR1 and CDR2: MDHEN, SYDVKM. The CDR3 length is 13 residues. Trimming took off 8 bases at V and 4 bases at J, with 12 bases between the two ends. The CDR3 reads CASWGAGNQPQHF. The CDR3 DNA reads TGTGCCAGCTGGGGGGCGGGGAATCAGCCCCAGCATTTT.

The chain links TRBV9 to TRBJ2-1; TRBD1 matches at 7 bases. From germline, CDR1 is SGDLS and CDR2 YYNGEE. Trimming at V came to 0 bases and at J to 7 bases, leaving 4 bases not matched to a gene. The CDR3 has 14 residues. CDR3 coding DNA: TGTGCCAGCAGCGTAGTCGCCAGGGGGAATGAGCAGTTCTTC. It encodes CASSVVARGNEQFF.

As regards this clone: Different DNA sequences within this sample yield the same CDR3. The chain employs TRBV27 and TRBJ2-2; TRBD2 aligns across 7 bases. This CDR3 is 14 amino acids long. The germline V gene encodes CDR1 MNHEY and CDR2 SMNVEV (reference sequence). V lost 2 bases to trimming and J lost 5 bases; unmatched junction nucleotides: 2. CDR3 in DNA: TGTGCCAGCAGTTTACTGGGGGGGACCGGGGAGCTGTTTTTT. This encodes CASSLLGGTGELFF.

This chain joins TRBV28 and TRBJ2-7; the D is unclear. Germline CDR1 MDHEN, CDR2 SYDVKM. V dropped 5 bases and J dropped 0 bases, with 11 bases sitting between them. This CDR3 contains 14 residues. The CDR3 reads CASSAISSSYEQYF. In DNA, the CDR3 is TGTGCCAGCAGTGCAATCTCTAGCTCCTACGAGCAGTACTTC.

The chain employs TRBV27 and TRBJ2-1, with D tentatively TRBD2 (5 bases). The V gene lost 0 bases and the J gene lost 9 bases, with 6 bases spanning the gap. The V gene's germline CDR1 is MNHEY and CDR2 SMNVEV (reference sequence). This CDR3 has 12 residues. The CDR3 DNA sequence: TGTGCCAGCAGTTTATCCCGGGGTGAGCAGTTCTTC. It specifies CASSLSRGEQFF.

The J gene is TRBJ1-1, the V gene TRBV25-1; possible D gene TRBD1, 5 bases. Trimming cost V 5 bases and J 1 base, with 8 bases left between them. Germline CDR1 is MGHDK and CDR2 is SYGVNS. CDR3 length: 13 residues. The CDR3 DNA is TGTGCCAGCAGTCCAGGGAAGAACACTGAAGCTTTCTTT. This translates into CASSPGKNTEAFF.